The 23 T cell receptor beta chains given below trace back to one sample, sequenced in a study of cytomegalovirus exposure and HLA in healthy donors. Researchers ran the PCR with 60 Vbeta and 13 Jbeta primers. Clones were read by immunoSEQ multiplex PCR, and TCRdb kept only the in-frame ones, dropping some. The sample consists of 110,000 to 150,000 clones, about 80% of them appearing once. Sequenced material: PBMCs. The receptor set was obtained from a male donor in good health and CMV-seronegative.

This CDR3 reads CASSESGAGGTEAFF. The CDR3 bases are TGCGCCAGCAGTGAGTCCGGTGCCGGGGGCACTGAAGCTTTCTTT. The chain joins TRBV10-2 to TRBJ1-1; tentatively, D is TRBD1 (5 bases). Per the germline V gene, CDR1 is WSHSY and CDR2 is SAAADI. V lost 0 bases and J lost 4, with 12 bases in between. The CDR3 spans 15 residues.

The chain combines TRBV4-3 with TRBJ1-2, with D possibly matching TRBD1 (5 bases). CDR3 length equals 15 residues. Trimming pared 0 bases from V and 5 bases from J, leaving 13 bases between. The germline V gene encodes CDR1 LGHNA and CDR2 YSLEER. CDR3 residues: CASSQDRAGPYGYTF. CDR3 nucleotides: TGCGCCAGCAGCCAAGATCGGGCAGGGCCGTATGGCTACACCTTC.

This clone came up once. This chain links TRBV4-2 with TRBJ1-2, with a possible D match to TRBD1 (5 bases). The CDR3 has 18 residues. V was pared by 4 bases and J by 5 bases, with 26 bases between. In germline, CDR1 is LGHNA, CDR2 YNFKEQ. CDR3 amino acids: CASSPQIGAVRVGYGYTF. For the CDR3, the DNA is TGTGCCAGCAGCCCACAAATAGGGGCCGTCAGGGTGGGATATGGCTACACCTTC.

This clone was detected once. J is TRBJ1-5 and V is TRBV19; 9 bases map to TRBD1. The CDR3 runs to 15 residues. CDR1 is LNHDA, CDR2 SQIVND, per germline (reference sequence). With V trimmed by 3 bases and J by 5 bases, 5 bases remained unmatched. The CDR3 reads CASSIWTGDDQPQHF. The CDR3 coding sequence is TGTGCCAGTAGTATCTGGACAGGGGATGATCAGCCCCAGCATTTT.

V and J are TRBV4-3 and TRBJ2-7; D is unresolved. V was pared by 0 bases and J by 1 base, with 13 bases between. Germline CDR1 and CDR2: LGHNA and YSLEER. The CDR3 spans 16 residues. The CDR3 reads CASSQDLELESYEQYF. The CDR3 coding sequence is TGCGCCAGCAGCCAAGATCTAGAGCTAGAGTCCTACGAGCAGTACTTC.

V gene TRBV5-4 combines with J gene TRBJ2-3; tentative D call: TRBD2 (6 bases). The CDR3 loop spans 16 amino acids. The ends were cut back, 1 base at V and 2 bases at J, with 14 bases in the middle. From germline, CDR1 is SGHNT and CDR2 YYREEE (reference sequence). CDR3 loop: CASSLSVGGDTDTQYF. For the CDR3, the DNA is TGTGCCAGCAGCTTGTCCGTGGGCGGGGACACAGATACGCAGTATTTT.

This clone was counted a few times. CDR3 in DNA: TGTGCCAGTAGTCCCCGACGGGGCTACGAGCAGTACTTC. This encodes CASSPRRGYEQYF. This chain joins TRBV19 and TRBJ2-7, with D possibly being TRBD2 (5 bases). Germline values: CDR1 LNHDA, CDR2 SQIVND (reference sequence). V lost 5 bases and J 3 bases, leaving 11 bases between the germline ends. This CDR3 comprises 13 residues.

The V and J genes are TRBV19 and TRBJ1-1, with unresolved D. Between the trimmed V and J ends, which lost 3 bases and 0 bases, there was a span of 11 bases. The CDR3 is made up of 15 amino acids. The germline CDR1 and CDR2 sequences are LNHDA and SQIVND (reference sequence). In DNA, the CDR3 is TGTGCCAGTAGTATTGATGAGGAAATGAACACTGAAGCTTTCTTT. Amino acids: CASSIDEEMNTEAFF.

This clone showed up just once. The V call is TRBV6-5, the J call TRBJ1-5, with a tentative D call TRBD1 (5 bases). V dropped 4 bases and J dropped 5 bases, with 12 bases sitting between them. The CDR3 runs to 14 residues. Germline V gives CDR1 MNHEY, CDR2 SVGAGI. CDR3 loop: CASSFRAGDQPQHF. CDR3 bases: TGTGCCAGCAGTTTCCGCGCGGGGGATCAGCCCCAGCATTTT.

The CDR3 bases are TGTGCCAGTAGTGTCGGACTTGCCACCTACGAGCAGTACTTC. The encoded protein is CASSVGLATYEQYF. The chain has TRBV19 and TRBJ2-7; TRBD2 is a possible D gene (5 bases). The ends were cut back, 5 bases at V and 2 bases at J, with 13 bases in the middle. Germline V gene data show CDR1 as LNHDA and CDR2 as SQIVND (reference sequence). This CDR3 has 14 residues.

CDR3 in DNA: TGTGCCTGGGAGGACAGCTACGCCGGGAACACCGGGGAGCTGTTTTTT. Its protein is CAWEDSYAGNTGELFF. V gene TRBV30 combines with J gene TRBJ2-2, with D perhaps TRBD1 (6 bases). CDR1 is GTSNPN and CDR2 is SVGIG in the germline V gene (reference sequence). V shed 5 bases and J shed 1 base, with 17 bases lying between them. The CDR3 contains 16 residues.

This clone has only a few counts. V gene TRBV30 combines with J gene TRBJ1-3; D ambiguous. V lost 2 bases and J 5 bases, leaving 10 bases between the germline ends. The CDR3 spans 13 residues. Per the germline V gene, CDR1 is GTSNPN and CDR2 is SVGIG (reference sequence). The chain's CDR3 is CAWSMNGRNTIYF. CDR3 coding DNA: TGTGCCTGGAGTATGAACGGGAGAAACACCATATATTTT. Looking up the rest from reference TRBV30 and TRBJ1-3 gives the full variable domain: SQTIHQWPATLVQPVGSPLSLECTVEGTSNPNLYWYRQAAGRGLQLLFYSVGIGQISSEVPQNLSASRPQDRQFILSSKKLLLSDSGFYLCAWSMNGRNTIYFGEGSWLTVV.

A single count supports this clone. The chain carries TRBV4-3 and TRBJ1-2, with a possible D match to TRBD1 (5 bases). Germline CDR1 LGHNA, CDR2 YSLEER. V was shortened by 0 bases and J by 7 bases, with 15 bases between the two germline ends. There are 15 residues in the CDR3. As DNA, the CDR3 is TGCGCCAGCAGCCAAGATCCCAGGGCGGGAAGTGGCTACACCTTC. Protein: CASSQDPRAGSGYTF.

In DNA, the CDR3 is TGTGCCAGCAGCTTGAGTCGGGGGTCGCAGTATTTT. Translation: CASSLSRGSQYF. The V and J genes are TRBV5-8 and TRBJ2-3; TRBD2 is a possible D gene (6 bases). CDR3 length equals 12 residues. V lost 1 base and J 10 bases, leaving 10 bases between the germline ends. CDR1 and CDR2 from the germline V gene are SGHTS and YDEGEE. Based on the CDR3 plus reference TRBV5-8 and TRBJ2-3, the full variable domain is EAGVTQSPTHLIKTRGQQATLRCSPISGHTSVYWYQQALGLGLQFLLWYDEGEERNRGNFPPRFSGRQFPNYSSELNVNALELEDSALYLCASSLSRGSQYFGPGTRLTVL.

This chain links TRBV7-9 with TRBJ2-1; D not resolved. The germline gives CDR1 SEHNR, CDR2 FQNEAQ (reference sequence). The CDR3 sequence is 11 residues long. The ends were cut back, 3 bases at V and 9 bases at J, with 6 bases in the middle. CDR3: CASSFLSEQFF. CDR3 coding DNA: TGTGCCAGCAGCTTTTTGAGTGAGCAGTTCTTC.

V is TRBV5-1 and J is TRBJ2-5; no clear D gene. This CDR3 is 13 amino acids long. Trimming removed 2 bases at V and 5 bases at J, with 10 bases between. CDR1 SGHRS and CDR2 YFSETQ come from the germline V gene. In DNA form, the CDR3 reads TGCGCCAGCAGCTTTACCCCCGAGGAGACCCAGTACTTC. It is translated as CASSFTPEETQYF.

The chain employs TRBV7-8 and TRBJ2-2; 11 nucleotides line up with TRBD1. This CDR3 contains 16 residues. Germline assignment: CDR1 SGHVS and CDR2 FQNEAQ. The V segment lost 2 bases and the J segment 6 bases; nucleotides outside the gene matches: 5. The CDR3 DNA reads TGTGCCAGCAGCTTATCAGGGACAGGGGGGTCCGGGGAGCTGTTTTTT. This codes for CASSLSGTGGSGELFF.

The chain links TRBV4-3 to TRBJ2-7; D is unresolved. The V gene's germline CDR1 is LGHNA and CDR2 YSLEER. The CDR3 runs 14 residues. Trimming removed 1 base from V and 0 bases from J, with 7 bases in between. CDR3 amino acids: CASSQGAYSYEQYF. CDR3 sequence (DNA): TGCGCCAGCAGCCAAGGGGCATACTCCTACGAGCAGTACTTC.

This clone has more than one count but fewer than ten. The V and J genes are TRBV25-1 and TRBJ2-7, with D perhaps TRBD2 (6 bases). CDR1 is MGHDK and CDR2 is SYGVNS in the germline V gene. CDR3 length: 16 amino acids. The ends were cut back, 0 bases at V and 5 bases at J, with 17 bases in the middle. Written as DNA, the CDR3 is TGTGCCAGCAGTGAATATTTTCGTGCGGGGTCCCACGAGCAGTACTTC. It codes for CASSEYFRAGSHEQYF.

The rearrangement links TRBV6-5 to TRBJ2-6, with D possibly matching TRBD1 (6 bases). The germline V gene has CDR1 MNHEY and CDR2 SVGAGI. The CDR3 is 14 residues long. Trimming took off 10 bases at V and 4 bases at J, with 14 bases between the two ends. The CDR3 DNA reads TGTGCCACCATAGACAGGACGGGGGCCAACGTCCTGACTTTC. This encodes CATIDRTGANVLTF.

The chain recombines TRBV7-9 with TRBJ2-1, with a possible D match to TRBD1 (6 bases). The CDR3 extends over 13 amino acids. Per germline, CDR1 SEHNR and CDR2 FQNEAQ (reference sequence). V gave up 7 bases and J gave up 12 bases, with 19 bases separating them. The CDR3 DNA sequence: TGTGCCAGCACCTCAACTAGGGGGAACGGGCAGTTCTTC. Amino acids: CASTSTRGNGQFF.

This rearrangement joins TRBV18 to TRBJ1-1; weak D call: TRBD1 (6 bases). V dropped 3 bases and J dropped 3 bases, with 20 bases sitting between them. CDR3 length: 17 residues. CDR1 and CDR2 (germline): KGHSH, LQKENI. This CDR3 reads CASSPFAGGSVYTEAFF. The CDR3 DNA sequence: TGTGCCAGCTCACCTTTCGCGGGGGGCTCTGTTTACACTGAAGCTTTCTTT.

V and J are TRBV5-1 and TRBJ2-4; TRBD2 matches 13 bases. CDR3 length: 16 residues. In germline, CDR1 is SGHRS, CDR2 YFSETQ. J was trimmed by 7 bases and V by 4 bases; bases with no gene match: 8. DNA for the CDR3: TGCGCCAGCAGCACGGGGACTAGCGGGGATGGGAACATTCAGTACTTC. It yields the protein CASSTGTSGDGNIQYF. Filled out from reference TRBV5-1 and TRBJ2-4, the complete variable domain reads KAGVTQTPRYLIKTRGQQVTLSCSPISGHRSVSWYQQTPGQGLQFLFEYFSETQRNKGNFPGRFSGRQFSNSRSEMNVSTLELGDSALYLCASSTGTSGDGNIQYFGAGTRLSVL.